The rows below give T cell receptor beta chains drawn from one sample of a study of blood T cells in healthy people across ages. TCRdb itself ran the 5' RACE reads through MiXCR, one entry per CDR3 protein. The table has about 1.5 million distinct CDR3 sequences, approximately 42% seen once. Sequenced input: blood. The receptors were sampled from a woman younger than 35 in good health. Each CDR3 is given with its conserved first and last residue. The order of the fields is J gene, clone size, D gene, V gene, CDR3 protein, CDR3 DNA. A D gene is named only where the DNA matches it firmly. The listing skips clone size in some rows; elsewhere it reads once, few, many or a size class.

TRBJ1-1	NA	NA	TRBV7-9	CASTLAPGNTEAFF	TGTGCCAGCACCTTAGCTCCGGGGAACACTGAAGCTTTCTTT
TRBJ2-5	NA	NA	TRBV7-6	CASSPTLTKETQYF	TGTGCCAGCAGCCCGACGCTTACGAAAGAGACCCAGTACTTC
TRBJ1-2	once	TRBD1	TRBV6-5	CASSPTGYRGYTF	TGTGCCAGCAGTCCGACAGGGTACCGTGGCTACACCTTC
TRBJ1-1	NA	NA	TRBV20-1	CSALRGSMNTEAFF	TGCAGTGCTCTTAGGGGGTCCATGAACACTGAAGCTTTCTTT
TRBJ2-1	NA	TRBD1	TRBV7-3	CASSLMATGTGGNEQFF	TGTGCCAGCAGCTTAATGGCCACCGGGACAGGGGGCAATGAGCAGTTCTTC
TRBJ2-7	NA	NA	TRBV12-3/TRBV12-4	CASSLDREVIEQYF	TGTGCCAGCAGTTTAGACAGGGAGGTCATCGAGCAGTACTTC
TRBJ2-5	once	TRBD2	TRBV20-1	CSAAVLAVYNEQYF	TGCAGTGCCGCAGTACTAGCGGTGTACAATGAGCAGTACTTC
TRBJ2-5	NA	TRBD2	TRBV5-1	CASSANLAGGPRETQYF	TGTGCCAGCAGCGCAAACTTAGCGGGAGGGCCGAGAGAGACCCAGTACTTC
TRBJ2-7	NA	TRBD1	TRBV28	CAGSSGQGAVGQYF	TGTGCCGGCAGTTCGGGACAGGGGGCTGTAGGGCAGTACTTC
TRBJ2-2	NA	TRBD2	TRBV20-1	CSASTGGRLTGELFF	TGCAGTGCTAGTACGGGGGGGCGTCTTACCGGGGAGCTGTTTTTT
TRBJ2-1	few	NA	TRBV29-1	CSVQSPSGQFF	TGCAGCGTTCAGTCCCCCTCCGGGCAGTTCTTC
TRBJ2-3	few	NA	TRBV12-3/TRBV12-4	CASSFRPSTDTQYF	TGTGCCAGCAGTTTCCGTCCTTCAACTGATACGCAGTATTTT
TRBJ2-7	NA	NA	TRBV7-2	CASSRQFGESYEQYF	TGTGCCAGCAGCCGGCAGTTTGGGGAATCCTACGAGCAGTACTTC
TRBJ2-1	few	NA	TRBV20-1	CSASLDRKLYNEQFF	TGCAGTGCTTCCCTCGACAGGAAACTTTACAATGAGCAGTTCTTC
TRBJ2-1	few	TRBD2	TRBV12-3/TRBV12-4	CASTSGRESNEQFF	TGTGCCAGCACGAGCGGGAGGGAAAGCAATGAGCAGTTCTTC
TRBJ2-1	few	NA	TRBV20-1	CSAPDRRSNNEQFF	TGCAGTGCCCCGGACAGAAGAAGTAACAATGAGCAGTTCTTC
TRBJ1-2	NA	NA	TRBV9	CASSAYREEVNLYGYTF	TGTGCCAGCAGCGCCTACAGGGAGGAAGTGAACTTGTATGGCTACACCTTC
TRBJ1-2	few	NA	TRBV5-1	CASTALYSGTRDYTF	TGCGCCAGCACAGCCTTATATTCCGGGACAAGGGATTACACCTTC
TRBJ2-4	NA	TRBD2	TRBV10-3	CAISGSGGRNEQYF	TGTGCCATCAGCGGTAGCGGGGGGCGGAATGAGCAGTACTTC
TRBJ2-5	few	NA	TRBV7-8	CASSLKVGSWQETQYF	TGTGCCAGCAGCTTAAAGGTCGGGTCGTGGCAAGAGACCCAGTACTTC
TRBJ1-4	few	NA	TRBV11-2	CASSLSVAANEKLFF	TGTGCCAGCAGCTTATCGGTAGCAGCTAATGAAAAACTGTTTTTT
TRBJ2-1	NA	TRBD2	TRBV7-9	CASSLATLAGGRSEQFF	TGTGCCAGCAGCTTAGCGACACTAGCGGGAGGACGATCTGAGCAGTTCTTC
TRBJ2-7	NA	NA	TRBV12-3/TRBV12-4	CASSPQGSPQYF	TGTGCCAGCAGTCCACAGGGATCCCCTCAGTACTTC
TRBJ2-1	NA	TRBD1	TRBV12-3/TRBV12-4	CASTGQGFYISYNEQFF	TGTGCCAGCACCGGACAGGGGTTTTATATCTCCTACAATGAGCAGTTCTTC
TRBJ2-7	NA	TRBD2	TRBV25-1	CASQEAGVYEQYF	TGTGCCAGCCAGGAAGCGGGAGTGTACGAGCAGTACTTC
TRBJ1-5	few	NA	TRBV6-5	CASSFSDGDQPQHF	TGTGCCAGCAGTTTTTCAGACGGTGATCAGCCCCAGCATTTT
TRBJ1-2	NA	NA	TRBV6-5	CASSTGGFSGYTF	TGTGCCAGCAGTACGGGGGGGTTCTCTGGCTACACCTTC
TRBJ2-7	once	NA	TRBV20-1	CSARVEGSYEQYF	TGCAGTGCCAGAGTGGAGGGTTCCTACGAGCAGTACTTC
TRBJ1-4	few	NA	TRBV2	CASAVCTRTEKLFF	TGTGCCAGCGCAGTGTGTACCAGGACTGAAAAACTGTTTTTT
TRBJ2-7	NA	TRBD2	TRBV5-1	CASSIQTSGSNNEQYF	TGCGCCAGCAGCATACAAACTAGCGGGAGCAACAATGAGCAGTACTTC
TRBJ2-3	few	NA	TRBV10-3	CAISDSLGPGTQYF	TGTGCCATCAGTGATTCGCTTGGACCTGGTACGCAGTATTTT
TRBJ2-2	few	NA	TRBV29-1	CSGTALGELFF	TGCAGCGGGACAGCGCTCGGGGAGCTGTTTTTT
TRBJ1-2	NA	TRBD1	TRBV3-1	CASSPGGQRASGYTF	TGTGCCAGCAGCCCGGGGGGACAGCGAGCTAGCGGCTACACCTTC
TRBJ2-5	few	NA	TRBV29-1	CSVGQGGWETQYF	TGCAGCGTTGGCCAGGGCGGGTGGGAGACCCAGTACTTC
TRBJ2-3	few	TRBD2	TRBV2	CASSEATSGSTDTQYF	TGTGCCAGCAGTGAAGCGACTAGCGGTAGCACAGATACGCAGTATTTT
TRBJ2-3	NA	NA	TRBV11-2	CASSSARGGTDTQYF	TGTGCCAGCAGCTCCGCTCGCGGGGGCACAGATACGCAGTATTTT
TRBJ1-1	NA	TRBD1	TRBV5-1	CASSLSRDRGRGAFF	TGCGCCAGCAGCTTGAGCCGGGACAGGGGGCGAGGAGCTTTCTTT
TRBJ1-2	few	NA	TRBV4-2	CASSQDGTEGYGYTF	TGTGCCAGCAGCCAAGATGGCACGGAGGGGTATGGCTACACCTTC
TRBJ1-1	NA	NA	TRBV28	CASSLPQGYEAFF	TGTGCCAGCAGTCTGCCCCAGGGGTATGAAGCTTTCTTT
TRBJ1-1	NA	NA	TRBV27	CASSLINRVNTEAFF	TGTGCCAGCAGTTTAATTAACAGAGTGAACACTGAAGCTTTCTTT
TRBJ2-7	NA	TRBD2	TRBV4-1	CASSLWTGGDYEQYF	TGCGCCAGCAGCTTATGGACGGGAGGGGACTACGAGCAGTACTTC
TRBJ1-5	NA	NA	TRBV19	CATSPVGYSNQPQHF	TGTGCCACCTCACCTGTGGGGTATAGCAATCAGCCCCAGCATTTT
TRBJ2-7	NA	TRBD2	TRBV7-2	CARQDPSGGTYEQYF	TGTGCCAGACAGGACCCTTCGGGGGGAACCTACGAGCAGTACTTC
TRBJ2-5	NA	NA	TRBV15	CATSREEYQETQYF	TGTGCCACCAGCAGAGAAGAATACCAAGAGACCCAGTACTTC
TRBJ2-7	few	NA	TRBV12-3/TRBV12-4	CASSAIDRKSGEQYF	TGTGCCAGCAGTGCAATTGACCGAAAGAGTGGAGAGCAGTACTTC
TRBJ1-4	NA	TRBD1	TRBV5-1	CASSSPDRADEKLFF	TGCGCCAGCAGCTCCCCGGACAGGGCGGATGAAAAACTGTTTTTT
TRBJ2-1	few	NA	TRBV4-1	CASSHQAPDSDFYNEQFF	TGCGCCAGCAGCCACCAAGCCCCGGACAGCGACTTCTACAATGAGCAGTTCTTC
TRBJ2-4	many	NA	TRBV12-5	CASGLGETKNIQYF	TGTGCTAGTGGTTTAGGGGAGACCAAAAACATTCAGTACTTC
TRBJ2-1	NA	TRBD2	TRBV5-4	CASSLGLAGIDEQFF	TGTGCCAGCAGCTTAGGACTAGCGGGAATCGATGAGCAGTTCTTC